The 22 T cell receptor beta chains below were found in one sample sequenced in a study of T cell responses to AZD1222 COVID-19 vaccine. Assay: immunoSEQ multiplex PCR; the TCRdb copy retains only in-frame clones and omits some. The repertoire has 75,000 to 80,000 clones, roughly 90% of them found once; the top ten carry more than 1.2%. The starting material was peripheral blood, obtained 28 days after the second AZD1222 dose. These receptors all come from an adult who received the AZD1222 COVID-19 vaccine.

The gene calls are TRBV7-2 and TRBJ2-7; no clear D gene. The CDR3 runs to 11 residues. V gave up 4 bases and J gave up 3 bases, with 4 bases separating them. CDR1 SGHTA and CDR2 FQGNSA come from the germline V gene. DNA for the CDR3: TGTGCCAGCAGCTCAATCTACGAGCAGTACTTC. It codes for CASSSIYEQYF. Combining the CDR3 with reference TRBV7-2 and TRBJ2-7 gives the whole variable domain GAGVSQSPSNKVTEKGKDVELRCDPISGHTALYWYRQSLGQGLEFLIYFQGNSAPDKSGLPSDRFSAERTGGSVSTLTIQRTQQEDSAVYLCASSSIYEQYFGPGTRLTVT.

The chain links TRBV7-7 to TRBJ2-3; a possible D gene is TRBD2 (6 bases). Looked up from germline, CDR1 is SSHAT and CDR2 is FNYEAQ (reference sequence). The CDR3 runs 15 residues. The V gene lost 3 bases and the J gene lost 2 bases, with 12 bases spanning the gap. For the CDR3, the DNA is TGTGCCAGCAGCTTGACGCGGGGCGTCACAGATACGCAGTATTTT. As protein: CASSLTRGVTDTQYF.

The chain is built from TRBV5-6 and TRBJ1-1; perhaps TRBD1 as D (5 bases). Trimming left V 4 bases short and J 1 base short, with 5 bases between. CDR3 length equals 12 residues. The V gene's germline CDR1 is SGHDT and CDR2 YYEEEE. CDR3 DNA sequence: TGTGCCAGCAGCGGGGGGAACACTGAAGCTTTCTTT. Translated, it gives CASSGGNTEAFF. The full variable domain, completed using reference TRBV5-6 and TRBJ1-1, is DAGVTQSPTHLIKTRGQQVTLRCSPKSGHDTVSWYQQALGQGPQFIFQYYEEEERQRGNFPDRFSGHQFPNYSSELNVNALLLGDSALYLCASSGGNTEAFFGQGTRLTVV.

The chain couples TRBV24-1 to TRBJ1-3; D is uncertain. Germline V gene sequence: CDR1 KGHDR, CDR2 SFDVKD. This CDR3 has 13 amino acids. Trimming left V 7 bases short and J 0 bases short, with 6 bases between. The CDR3 region has the DNA TGTGCCACCAGGGAGAGCTCTGGAAACACCATATATTTT. Protein sequence: CATRESSGNTIYF.

This clone was found once. The chain joins TRBV6-2 or TRBV6-3 to TRBJ1-5; 9 bases agree with TRBD1. The CDR3 extends over 15 amino acids. CDR1 MNHEY and CDR2 SVGEGT come from the germline V gene. V trimming: 6 bases; J trimming: 10 bases; junction bases outside the gene matches: 13. The CDR3 DNA reads TGTGCCAGCAGCGATCGGGGACAGGGAAGGAGACCCCAGCATTTT. Protein product: CASSDRGQGRRPQHF.

For this clone: The sample contains more than one DNA sequence encoding this CDR3. The chain has TRBV20-1 and TRBJ2-5, with D unclear. The germline V and J ends were trimmed by 3 bases and 4 bases, with 3 bases remaining between them. The CDR3 loop spans 10 amino acids. The germline gives CDR1 DFQATT, CDR2 SNEGSKA (reference sequence). The CDR3 is CSARRETQYF. The CDR3 DNA sequence: TGCAGTGCTAGGAGAGAGACCCAGTACTTC.

CDR3 residues: CASFPRVVPYSPLHF. For the CDR3, the DNA is TGTGCCAGCTTCCCCCGGGTGGTCCCTTATTCACCCCTCCACTTT. The chain combines TRBV2 with TRBJ1-6; D uncertain. V dropped 8 bases and J dropped 8 bases, with 19 bases sitting between them. This CDR3 region has 15 residues. Looked up from germline, CDR1 is SNHLY and CDR2 is FYNNEI.

The chain couples TRBV6-5 to TRBJ1-6; D ambiguous. This CDR3 has 13 residues. Germline CDR1 reads MNHEY; CDR2 reads SVGAGI. V gave up 7 bases and J gave up 7 bases, with 11 bases separating them. CDR3 nucleotide sequence: TGTGCCAGCACCCGAAGGTCCAATTCACCCCTCCACTTT. This encodes CASTRRSNSPLHF.

For the CDR3, the DNA is TGCGCCAGCAGCATGGGAGGGTACACTGAAGCTTTCTTT. Translating gives CASSMGGYTEAFF. The rearrangement uses TRBV5-1 and TRBJ1-1; no reliable D call. The germline gives CDR1 SGHRS, CDR2 YFSETQ. V lost 4 bases and J lost 3, with 10 bases in between. The CDR3 extends over 13 amino acids.

The genes are TRBV4-1 and TRBJ1-2, with a weak D call TRBD1 (6 bases). This CDR3 has 14 residues. Per the germline V gene, CDR1 is MGHRA and CDR2 is YSYEKL. The V end lost 1 base, the J end lost 5 bases, and 11 bases lay between the germline ends. In nucleotides, the CDR3 is TGCGCCAGCAGCCAAGTACAGGGTGTGTATGGCTACACCTTC. It specifies CASSQVQGVYGYTF.

The chain combines TRBV5-1 with TRBJ1-5; TRBD1 matches at 8 bases. Germline V lookup: CDR1 SGHRS, CDR2 YFSETQ. V gave up 0 bases and J gave up 6 bases; unmatched junction bases: 2. The CDR3 is made up of 14 amino acids. The CDR3, as DNA: TGCGCCAGCAGCTTGGGGGGGACAGGTCAGCCCCAGCATTTT. It yields the protein CASSLGGTGQPQHF.

This chain links TRBV5-1 with TRBJ1-4; 9 nucleotides match TRBD1. In germline, CDR1 is SGHRS, CDR2 YFSETQ. The CDR3 sequence is 17 residues long. Losses at the gene ends were 4 bases for V and 8 bases for J; bases not matched to a gene: 15. For the CDR3, the DNA is TGCGCCAGCAGCCCAGGGACAGGGAATTTGTTAAAGGAAAAACTGTTTTTT. Its translation: CASSPGTGNLLKEKLFF. Supplemented by reference TRBV5-1 and TRBJ1-4, the full variable domain reads KAGVTQTPRYLIKTRGQQVTLSCSPISGHRSVSWYQQTPGQGLQFLFEYFSETQRNKGNFPGRFSGRQFSNSRSEMNVSTLELGDSALYLCASSPGTGNLLKEKLFFGSGTQLSVL.

The chain carries TRBV3-1 (or the pseudogene TRBV3-2) and TRBJ2-5; D gene unclear. V was clipped by 0 bases and J by 7 bases, with 12 bases between them. In germline, CDR1 is LGHDT, CDR2 YNNKEL (reference sequence). The CDR3 is made up of 14 amino acids. As DNA, the CDR3 is TGTGCCAGCAGCCAAGACCCGGCGCAGTCGACCCAGTACTTC. Its protein is CASSQDPAQSTQYF.

This sequence joins TRBV19 and TRBJ1-1; 8 positions match TRBD1. The germline gives CDR1 LNHDA, CDR2 SQIVND (reference sequence). This CDR3 is built from 14 residues. The V and J ends lost 6 bases and 0 bases, in that order; junction bases with no gene match: 3. CDR3 in DNA: TGTGCCAGTAGCTTGACAGGGGTGAACACTGAAGCTTTCTTT. As protein: CASSLTGVNTEAFF.

In nucleotides, the CDR3 is TGTGCCAGCAGCTTGCAAGCCCCTCGGTTCTTTTCACCCCTCCACTTT. This gives the protein CASSLQAPRFFSPLHF. This chain uses TRBV5-4 with TRBJ1-6; D unclear. The V end lost 1 base, the J end lost 9 bases, and 17 bases lay between the germline ends. Per the germline V gene, CDR1 is SGHNT and CDR2 is YYREEE (reference sequence). The CDR3 totals 16 residues.

This chain connects TRBV28 to TRBJ1-5, with D tentatively TRBD1 (5 bases). The CDR3 loop spans 14 amino acids. With 7 bases removed from V and 0 bases from J, the gap between germline ends came to 10 bases. Germline V gives CDR1 MDHEN, CDR2 SYDVKM. The CDR3 DNA follows: TGTGCCAGCATTCGGGGGTATAGCAATCAGCCCCAGCATTTT. Its translation: CASIRGYSNQPQHF.

The gene calls are TRBV6-5 and TRBJ2-1, with 7 bases lining up with TRBD1. The V segment lost 8 bases and the J segment 1 base; nucleotides outside the gene matches: 5. Germline V CDR1 and CDR2: MNHEY, SVGAGI. This CDR3 is 14 amino acids long. The CDR3 region has the DNA TGTGCCAGCGACTCAGGGGGATCCTACAATGAGCAGTTCTTC. The encoded protein is CASDSGGSYNEQFF.

The chain combines TRBV4-3 with TRBJ1-1; D call uncertain. The V gene's germline CDR1 is LGHNA and CDR2 YSLEER. V lost 4 bases, J lost 3 bases, and 15 bases lay in between. The CDR3 runs 15 residues. The CDR3 loop reads CASSPQSRGDTEAFF. As DNA, the CDR3 is TGCGCCAGCAGCCCCCAATCGCGGGGAGACACTGAAGCTTTCTTT.

The chain uses TRBV9 and TRBJ2-2, with 7 bases fitting TRBD2. The CDR3 is 16 residues long. The germline V gene has CDR1 SGDLS and CDR2 YYNGEE. Germline trimming cut 0 bases from V and 3 bases from J; bases unmatched to any gene: 5. The CDR3 DNA sequence: TGTGCCAGCAGCGTAGGGACTAGAGGCTACACCGGGGAGCTGTTTTTT. Amino acids: CASSVGTRGYTGELFF.

The V gene is TRBV9, the J gene TRBJ1-3; D is unresolved. In germline, CDR1 is SGDLS, CDR2 YYNGEE. V lost 4 bases to trimming and J lost 0 bases, with 11 bases between them. The CDR3 runs to 15 residues. The CDR3 protein is CASSPSGSSGNTIYF. CDR3 coding DNA: TGTGCCAGCAGCCCTAGTGGCTCCTCTGGAAACACCATATATTTT.

In its sample, this clone was seen once. The V call is TRBV5-1, the J call TRBJ2-1; no clear D gene. Germline CDR1 SGHRS, CDR2 YFSETQ. With 0 bases removed from V and 8 bases from J, the gap between germline ends came to 9 bases. This CDR3 spans 13 amino acids. The DNA of the CDR3 is TGCGCCAGCAGCTTGGCGTTTATGGATGAGCAGTTCTTC. It is translated as CASSLAFMDEQFF.

The CDR3 DNA reads TGTGCCAGCAGCCGCCGCTCGGGGCCCCAAGCCCACGAGCAGTACTTC. Residues: CASSRRSGPQAHEQYF. V is TRBV3-1 (or the pseudogene TRBV3-2) and J is TRBJ2-7; D could derive from TRBD1 or TRBD2 (5 bases each). Trimming left V 4 bases short and J 5 bases short, with 21 bases between. The CDR3 totals 16 residues. The germline V gene has CDR1 LGHDT and CDR2 YNNKEL (reference sequence).